This T cell receptor beta chain was sequenced for a study of blood T cell repertoires in COVID-19. Trimming took off 5 bases at V and 3 bases at J, with 10 bases between the two ends. Germline V lookup: CDR1 MDHEN, CDR2 SYDVKM. The CDR3 sequence is 13 residues long. This clone was found once. Profiling relied on immunoSEQ multiplex PCR, and the TCRdb table lists in-frame clones only, not all of them. Here the sample spans 180,000 or so clones, approximately 88% being singletons. This sequence was found in a woman aged 55-75 years who had recovered from COVID-19. This chain uses TRBV28 with TRBJ1-1, with D unclear. Sequencing was performed on PBMCs or T cells enriched from blood (not recorded which). For the CDR3, the DNA is TGTGCCAGCAGTACTATGATTGACACTGAAGCTTTCTTT. It is translated as CASSTMIDTEAFF.